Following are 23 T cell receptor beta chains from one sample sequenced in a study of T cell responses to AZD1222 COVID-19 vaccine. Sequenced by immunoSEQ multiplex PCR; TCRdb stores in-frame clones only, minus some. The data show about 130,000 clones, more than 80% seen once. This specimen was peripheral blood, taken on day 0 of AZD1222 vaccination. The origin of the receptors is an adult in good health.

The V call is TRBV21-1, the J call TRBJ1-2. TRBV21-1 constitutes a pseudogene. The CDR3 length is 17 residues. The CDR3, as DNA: TGTGCCAGCAGCAAACCGTACTCCGACTTAGCTAACTATGGCTACACCTTC. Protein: CASSKPYSDLANYGYTF.

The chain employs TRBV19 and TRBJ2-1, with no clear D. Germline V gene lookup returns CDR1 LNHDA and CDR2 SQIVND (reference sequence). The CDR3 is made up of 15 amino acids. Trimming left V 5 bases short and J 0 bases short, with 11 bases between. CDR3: CASSSKKSSYNEQFF. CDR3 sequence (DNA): TGTGCCAGTAGTTCAAAGAAGAGCTCCTACAATGAGCAGTTCTTC.

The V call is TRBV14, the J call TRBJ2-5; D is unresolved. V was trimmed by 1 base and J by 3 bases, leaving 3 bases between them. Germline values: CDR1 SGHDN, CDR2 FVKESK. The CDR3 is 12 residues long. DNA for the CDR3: TGTGCCAGCAGCCAAGTGGAAGAGACCCAGTACTTC. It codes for CASSQVEETQYF.

The CDR3, as DNA: TGTGCCAGCAGCCACTTGGACAGTAATTCACCCCTCCACTTT. It codes for CASSHLDSNSPLHF. The V gene is TRBV11-2, the J gene TRBJ1-6, with D possibly matching TRBD1 (6 bases). Trimming took 5 bases from V and 6 from J, leaving 11 bases between them. The germline V gene encodes CDR1 SGHAT and CDR2 FQNNGV. The CDR3 has 14 amino acids.

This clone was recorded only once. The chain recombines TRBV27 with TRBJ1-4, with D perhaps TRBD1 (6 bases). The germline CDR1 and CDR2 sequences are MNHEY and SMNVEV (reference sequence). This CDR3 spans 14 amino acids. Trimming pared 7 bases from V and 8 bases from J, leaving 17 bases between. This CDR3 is CASNPGVGGEKLFF. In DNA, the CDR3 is TGTGCCAGCAACCCAGGGGTCGGAGGGGAAAAACTGTTTTTT.

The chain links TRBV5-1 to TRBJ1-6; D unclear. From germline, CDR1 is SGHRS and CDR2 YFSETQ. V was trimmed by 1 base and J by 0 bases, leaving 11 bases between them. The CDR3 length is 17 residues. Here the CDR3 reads CASSLTDASSYNSPLHF. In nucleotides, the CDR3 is TGCGCCAGCAGCTTGACAGATGCTAGCTCCTATAATTCACCCCTCCACTTT.

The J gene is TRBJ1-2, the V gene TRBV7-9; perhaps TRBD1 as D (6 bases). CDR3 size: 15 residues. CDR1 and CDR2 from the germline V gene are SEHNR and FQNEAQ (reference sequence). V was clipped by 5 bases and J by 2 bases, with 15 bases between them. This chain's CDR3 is CASSTHRGQNYGYTF. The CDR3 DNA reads TGTGCCAGCAGCACACACCGGGGGCAGAACTATGGCTACACCTTC.

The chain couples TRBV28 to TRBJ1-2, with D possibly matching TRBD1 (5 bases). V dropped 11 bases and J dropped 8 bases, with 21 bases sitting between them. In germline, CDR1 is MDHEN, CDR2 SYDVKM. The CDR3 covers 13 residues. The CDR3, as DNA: TGTGCCCTAGATGGGGCCCTCCAAGGGGGCTACACCTTC. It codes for CALDGALQGGYTF.

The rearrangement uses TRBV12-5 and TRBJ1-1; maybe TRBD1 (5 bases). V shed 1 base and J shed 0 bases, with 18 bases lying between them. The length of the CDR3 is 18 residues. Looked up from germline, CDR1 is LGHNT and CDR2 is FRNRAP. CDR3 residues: CASGLGQITKGMNTEAFF. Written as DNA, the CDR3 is TGTGCTAGTGGTTTGGGACAGATTACTAAGGGCATGAACACTGAAGCTTTCTTT.

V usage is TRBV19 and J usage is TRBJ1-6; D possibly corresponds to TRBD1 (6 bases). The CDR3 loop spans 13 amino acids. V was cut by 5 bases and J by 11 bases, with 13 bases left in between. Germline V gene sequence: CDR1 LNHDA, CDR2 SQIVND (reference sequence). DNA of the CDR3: TGTGCCAGTAGTTCCTTAAAGGGGGCACCCCTCCACTTT. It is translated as CASSSLKGAPLHF.

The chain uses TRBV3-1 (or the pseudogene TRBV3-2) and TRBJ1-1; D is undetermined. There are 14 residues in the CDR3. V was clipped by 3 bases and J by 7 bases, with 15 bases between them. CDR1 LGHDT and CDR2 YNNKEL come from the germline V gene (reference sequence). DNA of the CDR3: TGTGCCAGCAGCCATTTACAACGGTCAAGTGAAGCTTTCTTT. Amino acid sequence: CASSHLQRSSEAFF.

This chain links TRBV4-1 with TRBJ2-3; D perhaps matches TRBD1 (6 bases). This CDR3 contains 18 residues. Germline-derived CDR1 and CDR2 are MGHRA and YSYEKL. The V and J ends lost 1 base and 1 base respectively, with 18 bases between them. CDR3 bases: TGCGCCAGCAGCCAAGCCCTCTCTAGGGGGATTCGCACAGATACGCAGTATTTT. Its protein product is CASSQALSRGIRTDTQYF.

CDR3 DNA sequence: TGTGCCAGCAGTGAATCTCAGGGGGCGCTTGGCAATCAGCCCCAGCATTTT. It translates to CASSESQGALGNQPQHF. The V and J genes are TRBV2 and TRBJ1-5; 8 bases fit TRBD1. Germline values: CDR1 SNHLY, CDR2 FYNNEI. This CDR3 comprises 17 residues. Losses at the gene ends were 2 bases for V and 2 bases for J; bases not matched to a gene: 8.

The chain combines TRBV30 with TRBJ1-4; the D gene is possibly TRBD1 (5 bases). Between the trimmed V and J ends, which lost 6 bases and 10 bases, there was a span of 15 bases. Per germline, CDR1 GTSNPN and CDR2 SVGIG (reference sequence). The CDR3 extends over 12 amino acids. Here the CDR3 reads CACPGGGGKLFF. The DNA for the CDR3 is TGTGCCTGTCCCGGTGGGGGGGGAAAACTGTTTTTT.

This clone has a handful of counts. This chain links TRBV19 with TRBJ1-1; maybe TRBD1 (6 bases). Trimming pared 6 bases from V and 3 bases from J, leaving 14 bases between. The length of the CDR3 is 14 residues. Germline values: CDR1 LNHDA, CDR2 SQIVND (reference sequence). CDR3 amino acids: CASRPYREDTEAFF. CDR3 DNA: TGTGCCAGTAGGCCCTACAGGGAGGACACTGAAGCTTTCTTT.

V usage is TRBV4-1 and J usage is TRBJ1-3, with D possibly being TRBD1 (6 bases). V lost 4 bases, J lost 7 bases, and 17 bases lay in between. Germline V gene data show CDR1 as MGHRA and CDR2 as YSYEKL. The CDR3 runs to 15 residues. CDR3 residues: CASSPDRSSGNTIYF. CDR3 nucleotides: TGCGCCAGCAGCCCAGACAGGTCTTCGGGGAACACCATATATTTT.

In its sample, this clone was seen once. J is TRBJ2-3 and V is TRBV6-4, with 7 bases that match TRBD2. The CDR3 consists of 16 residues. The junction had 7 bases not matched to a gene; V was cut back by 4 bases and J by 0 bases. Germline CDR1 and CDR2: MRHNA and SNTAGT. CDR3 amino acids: CASSVTAGISTDTQYF. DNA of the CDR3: TGTGCCAGCAGTGTTACAGCGGGGATAAGCACAGATACGCAGTATTTT.

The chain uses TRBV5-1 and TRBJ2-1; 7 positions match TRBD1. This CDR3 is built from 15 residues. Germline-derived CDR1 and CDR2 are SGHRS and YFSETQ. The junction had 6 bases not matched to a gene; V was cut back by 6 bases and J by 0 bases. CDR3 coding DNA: TGCGCCAGCAACCCGACAGGGAGCTCCTACAATGAGCAGTTCTTC. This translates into CASNPTGSSYNEQFF.

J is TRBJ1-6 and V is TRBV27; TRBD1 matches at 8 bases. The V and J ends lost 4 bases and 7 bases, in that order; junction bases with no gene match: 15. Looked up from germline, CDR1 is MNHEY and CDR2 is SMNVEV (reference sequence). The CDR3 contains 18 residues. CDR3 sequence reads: CASSSYSDRGRGNSPLHF. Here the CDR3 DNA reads TGTGCCAGCAGTTCCTACTCCGACAGGGGAAGAGGAAATTCACCCCTCCACTTT.

In DNA, the CDR3 is TGTGCCAGCGGTGGGATGACTAATGAAAAACTGTTTTTT. Translation gives CASGGMTNEKLFF. V is TRBV7-9 and J is TRBJ1-4; D is undetermined. Trimming cost V 8 bases and J 2 bases, with 9 bases left between them. The germline V gene has CDR1 SEHNR and CDR2 FQNEAQ (reference sequence). The CDR3 is 13 amino acids.

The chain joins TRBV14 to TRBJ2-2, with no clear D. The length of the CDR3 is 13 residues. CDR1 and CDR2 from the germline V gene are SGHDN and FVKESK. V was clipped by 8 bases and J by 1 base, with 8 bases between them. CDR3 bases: TGTGCCAGCGTTGGGGTGAACACCGGGGAGCTGTTTTTT. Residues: CASVGVNTGELFF.

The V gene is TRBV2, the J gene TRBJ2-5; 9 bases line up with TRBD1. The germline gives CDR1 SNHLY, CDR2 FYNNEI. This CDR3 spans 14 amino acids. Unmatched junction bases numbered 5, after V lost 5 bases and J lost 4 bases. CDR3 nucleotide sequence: TGTGCCAGCAGTCTACAGGGGGCGGGAGAGACCCAGTACTTC. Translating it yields CASSLQGAGETQYF.

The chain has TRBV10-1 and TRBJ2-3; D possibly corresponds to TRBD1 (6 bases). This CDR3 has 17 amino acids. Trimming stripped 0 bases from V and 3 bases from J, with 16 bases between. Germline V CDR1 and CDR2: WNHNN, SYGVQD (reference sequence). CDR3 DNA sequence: TGCGCCAGCAGTGAGTCGAGGGGGAAGAGGGGAACAGATACGCAGTATTTT. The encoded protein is CASSESRGKRGTDTQYF.